Each of the 18 T cell receptor beta chains below was sequenced from the same sample in a study of T cell repertoires in cytomegalovirus infection (dated by TCRdb to the late 2010s). Sequencing relied on an Illumina HiSeq 1500. Clones were called with MiXCR by TCRdb after fastp trimmed the public reads at Q25, and only in-frame beta chains were retained. CDR3 protein duplicates are merged, each entry listing the most common genes and DNA. This sample is represented by about 130,000 distinct CDR3 sequences; about 10% of them were singletons. In total, the top ten clones hold roughly a tenth of the sample. Material: PBMCs. The source of these receptors is a human donor in good health (CMV status not recorded). Some clones in this sample may be carry-over from other donors' samples.

Note on this clonotype: The junction does not match germline at one end; this may be a read error. The V gene is TRBV28, the J gene TRBJ2-4; 8 bases align to TRBD1. Germline-derived CDR1 and CDR2 are MDHEN and SYDVKM. This CDR3 is 15 amino acids long. The CDR3 DNA reads TGTGCCAGCAGTTCCCCGACAGGGGTCCAAAACATTCGGTACTTC. Its protein product is CASSSPTGVQNIRYF. Filled out from reference TRBV28 and TRBJ2-4, the complete variable domain reads DVKVTQSSRYLVKRTGEKVFLECVQDMDHENMFWYRQDPGLGLRLIYFSYDVKMKEKGDIPEGYSVSREKKERFSLILESASTNQTSMYLCASSSPTGVQNIRYFGAGTRLSVL.

This clonotype was seen many times. The chain recombines TRBV4-1 with TRBJ2-3; 7 bases align to TRBD2. CDR3 length equals 15 residues. The J segment lost 0 bases and the V segment lost 5 bases, leaving 5 bases of the junction unmatched. Germline V gene data show CDR1 as MGHRA and CDR2 as YSYEKL. In DNA, the CDR3 is TGCGCCAGCAGCTTAAACGGGGGGAGCACAGATACGCAGTATTTT. Translating gives CASSLNGGSTDTQYF.

With respect to this clonotype: Being one base from a much bigger clone, this may be a read error. This chain links TRBV2 with TRBJ1-4, with 11 bases lining up with TRBD1. CDR1 is SNHLY and CDR2 is FYNNEI in the germline V gene. The CDR3 consists of 14 residues. In DNA, the CDR3 is TGTGCCAGCAAGGACAGGGGGCAGAGGGAAAGACTGTTTTTT. Its protein product is CASKDRGQRERLFF.

This clonotype was counted ten times or more. The chain is built from TRBV15 and TRBJ1-5; perhaps TRBD1 as D (5 bases). V lost 5 bases and J lost 5, with 16 bases in between. Germline CDR1 is LNHNV and CDR2 is YYDKDF (reference sequence). The CDR3 sequence is 15 residues long. The CDR3 nucleotides read TGTGCCACCAGCGCAGCAGGGACGGGGCATCAGCCCCAGCATTTT. This translates into CATSAAGTGHQPQHF.

In this sample, this clonotype turned up many times. This chain uses TRBV11-3 with TRBJ1-5; a weak D match, TRBD1 (5 bases). Germline CDR1 and CDR2: SGHNT and YENEEA. V lost 5 bases and J lost 0, with 17 bases in between. CDR3 length equals 17 residues. CDR3 amino acids: CASSGYRGSHSNQPQHF. CDR3 DNA sequence: TGTGCCAGCAGCGGATATCGGGGCAGTCATAGCAATCAGCCCCAGCATTTT. Variable domain in full (rest from reference TRBV11-3 and TRBJ1-5): EAGVVQSPRYKIIEKKQPVAFWCNPISGHNTLYWYLQNLGQGPELLIRYENEEAVDDSQLPKDRFSAERLKGVDSTLKIQPAELGDSAVYLCASSGYRGSHSNQPQHFGDGTRLSIL.

About this clonotype: Being one base from a much bigger clone, this may be a read error. The chain uses TRBV5-1 and TRBJ2-5; D gene ambiguous. This CDR3 spans 14 amino acids. Germline CDR1 is SGHRS and CDR2 is YFSETQ. CDR3 protein: CVSSFPQYQETQYF. DNA of the CDR3: TGCGTCAGCAGCTTCCCACAGTATCAAGAGACCCAGTACTTC. The whole variable domain, remainder taken from reference TRBV5-1 and TRBJ2-5, is KAGVTQTPRYLIKTRGQQVTLSCSPISGHRSVSWYQQTPGQGLQFLFEYFSETQRNKGNFPGRFSGRQFSNSRSEMNVSTLELGDSALYLCVSSFPQYQETQYFGPGTRLLVL.

This clonotype appeared a few times. This chain connects TRBV28 to TRBJ1-2; tentatively, D is TRBD1 (5 bases). Trimming removed 3 bases at V and 8 bases at J, with 10 bases between. Germline CDR1 is MDHEN and CDR2 is SYDVKM. This CDR3 has 12 residues. The CDR3 coding sequence is TGTGCCAGCAGTTTGGTAGGGGAAGGCTACACCTTC. Its translation is CASSLVGEGYTF.

The table lists this clonotype with many counts. CDR3 residues: CASSLYLPQGTDTQYF. CDR3 DNA: TGTGCCAGCAGTTTATATCTCCCCCAAGGCACAGATACGCAGTATTTT. The genes are TRBV28 and TRBJ2-3; no clear D. V was pared by 1 base and J by 1 base, with 12 bases between. Germline V gene lookup returns CDR1 MDHEN and CDR2 SYDVKM. The CDR3 contains 16 residues.

About this clonotype itself: No conserved phenylalanine or tryptophan ends this CDR3, so it is likely a read error. The rearrangement uses TRBV7-2 and TRBJ2-2, with TRBD2 matching 13 bases. The CDR3 is made up of 16 amino acids. Germline CDR1 SGHTA, CDR2 FQGNSA. DNA for the CDR3: TGTGCCAGCAGCACCGGGACTAGCGGGAACACCGGGGCGCTGTTTCTT. Translation gives CASSTGTSGNTGALFL.

There are many counts of this clonotype. The chain uses TRBV7-2 and TRBJ1-4, with a weak D call TRBD1 (5 bases). This CDR3 has 14 residues. V was shortened by 3 bases and J by 5 bases, with 10 bases between the two germline ends. Germline V gene lookup returns CDR1 SGHTA and CDR2 FQGNSA. DNA for the CDR3: TGTGCCAGCAGCTTCAGCAGGGACAATGAAAAACTGTTTTTT. The encoded protein is CASSFSRDNEKLFF.

The table lists this clonotype with many counts. The chain links TRBV5-1 to TRBJ1-1; 11 nucleotides match TRBD1. The CDR3 runs 13 residues. V shed 4 bases and J 6 bases; nucleotides not matched to a gene: 2. From germline, CDR1 is SGHRS and CDR2 YFSETQ. CDR3 bases: TGCGCCAGCAGCGTGGGACAGGGGGCTGAAGCTTTCTTT. Translating gives CASSVGQGAEAFF.

This clonotype turned up a few times. This chain connects TRBV19 to TRBJ1-3; D is unclear. The CDR3 loop spans 14 amino acids. V was shortened by 7 bases and J by 0 bases, with 10 bases between the two germline ends. Germline V CDR1 and CDR2: LNHDA, SQIVND (reference sequence). CDR3 sequence (DNA): TGTGCCAGTACCGAACAAAGCTCTGGAAACACCATATATTTT. Its protein product is CASTEQSSGNTIYF.

At least ten counts were recorded for this clonotype. This chain uses TRBV7-2 with TRBJ2-3; D not certain. The CDR3 has 13 amino acids. Per the germline V gene, CDR1 is SGHTA and CDR2 is FQGNSA. The V end was cut by 3 bases, the J end by 1 base, with 5 bases between. CDR3 DNA: TGTGCCAGCAGCTTTTCCCGCACAGATACGCAGTATTTT. It encodes CASSFSRTDTQYF.

With regard to this clonotype: A much larger clonotype is one base distant, so this may be a read error. V usage is TRBV5-1 and J usage is TRBJ2-2, with a tentative D call TRBD2 (6 bases). This CDR3 spans 16 amino acids. CDR1 is SGHRS and CDR2 is YFSETQ in the germline V gene. In nucleotides, the CDR3 is TGCGCCAGCAGCTACGCGGGACTCTCTAACACCCGGGAGCTGTTTTTT. It specifies CASSYAGLSNTRELFF. Using reference TRBV5-1 and TRBJ2-2 for the parts outside the CDR3, the full variable domain is KAGVTQTPRYLIKTRGQQVTLSCSPISGHRSVSWYQQTPGQGLQFLFEYFSETQRNKGNFPGRFSGRQFSNSRSEMNVSTLELGDSALYLCASSYAGLSNTRELFFGEGSRLTVL.

This clonotype has a count of ten or more. The chain links TRBV20-1 to TRBJ2-5; 7 nucleotides align to TRBD1. With V trimmed by 3 bases and J by 0 bases, 7 bases remained unmatched. The CDR3 is 15 residues long. CDR1 and CDR2 from the germline V gene are DFQATT and SNEGSKA (reference sequence). The CDR3 region has the DNA TGCAGTGCTAGCGGTGGACAGGCCAACCAAGAGACCCAGTACTTC. Protein sequence: CSASGGQANQETQYF.

For this clonotype: A much larger clone differs from this one at a single base, so this may be a read error. This CDR3 fails to terminate in the conserved phenylalanine or tryptophan, so it likely reflects a read error. The V gene is TRBV2, the J gene TRBJ1-5; D uncertain. CDR1 is SNHLY and CDR2 is FYNNEI in the germline V gene. V was pared by 1 base and J by 0 bases, with 4 bases between. The CDR3 is 14 residues long. The CDR3 here is CASSEGYSNQPQHL. The CDR3 coding sequence is TGTGCCAGCAGTGAAGGGTATAGCAATCAGCCCCAGCATTTG.

This clonotype was detected many times. The rearrangement uses TRBV12-3 or TRBV12-4 and TRBJ2-1; no clear D gene. The CDR3 contains 15 residues. With 3 bases removed from V and 10 bases from J, the gap between germline ends came to 19 bases. CDR3 coding DNA: TGTGCCAGCAGTTTTTTAGGCCAACAATTGGGGGAGCAGTTCTTC. The encoded protein is CASSFLGQQLGEQFF.

The rearrangement joins TRBV29-1 to TRBJ2-5; 11 bases align to TRBD2. CDR1 is SQVTM and CDR2 is ANQGSEA in the germline V gene. V shed 3 bases and J 13 bases; nucleotides not matched to a gene: 7. This CDR3 region has 12 residues. CDR3 protein: CSVDGSGGGRYF. CDR3 DNA sequence: TGCAGCGTTGATGGTAGCGGGGGGGGCCGGTACTTC. The variable domain in full, completed from reference TRBV29-1 and TRBJ2-5, reads SAVISQKPSRDICQRGTSLTIQCQVDSQVTMMFWYRQQPGQSLTLIATANQGSEATYESGFVIDKFPISRPNLTFSTLTVSNMSPEDSSIYLCSVDGSGGGRYFGPGTRLLVL.